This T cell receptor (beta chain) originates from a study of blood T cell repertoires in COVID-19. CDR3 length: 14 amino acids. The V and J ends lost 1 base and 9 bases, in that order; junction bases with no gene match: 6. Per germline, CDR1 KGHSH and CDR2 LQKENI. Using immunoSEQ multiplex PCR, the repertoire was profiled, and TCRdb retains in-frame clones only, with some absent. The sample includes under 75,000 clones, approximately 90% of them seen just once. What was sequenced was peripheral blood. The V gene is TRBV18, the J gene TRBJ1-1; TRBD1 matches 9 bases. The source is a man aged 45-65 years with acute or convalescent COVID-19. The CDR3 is CASSPQEGQGKAFF. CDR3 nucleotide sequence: TGTGCCAGCTCACCACAGGAAGGACAGGGGAAAGCTTTCTTT.